Shown below are 30 T cell receptor beta chains from a single sample sequenced in a study of cytomegalovirus exposure and HLA in healthy donors. The PCR used 60 Vbeta and 13 Jbeta primers. Measured with immunoSEQ multiplex PCR; TCRdb has only the in-frame clones, and not every one. The profile shows tens of thousands of clones, about 80% of them singletons. The specimen sequenced was PBMCs. These receptor sequences come from a man aged 45-60 years in good health and CMV-seronegative.

The chain links TRBV27 to TRBJ2-2, with D perhaps TRBD1 (6 bases). The CDR3 contains 14 residues. CDR1 and CDR2 (germline): MNHEY, SMNVEV (reference sequence). V was shortened by 3 bases and J by 7 bases, with 12 bases between the two germline ends. The CDR3 coding sequence is TGTGCCAGCAGTTTCGCAGGGGCCAACGGGGAGCTGTTTTTT. Its protein is CASSFAGANGELFF.

The chain has TRBV30 and TRBJ1-6, with D tentatively TRBD1 (5 bases). The CDR3 is 15 residues long. Looked up from germline, CDR1 is GTSNPN and CDR2 is SVGIG (reference sequence). The germline V and J ends were trimmed by 5 bases and 5 bases, with 16 bases remaining between them. This CDR3 is CAWQTAGLNNSPLHF. The CDR3 region has the DNA TGTGCCTGGCAAACAGCGGGACTGAATAATTCACCCCTCCACTTT.

The V gene is TRBV29-1, the J gene TRBJ1-4; 7 nucleotides align to TRBD1. Germline trimming cut 6 bases from V and 4 bases from J; bases unmatched to any gene: 5. CDR3 length: 13 residues. Germline values: CDR1 SQVTM, CDR2 ANQGSEA. The CDR3 spells CSVGDRVNEKLFF. The CDR3 DNA follows: TGCAGCGTCGGAGACAGGGTTAATGAAAAACTGTTTTTT.

A few counts support this clone. This chain connects TRBV9 to TRBJ1-3, with 9 bases identical to TRBD1. Germline assignment: CDR1 SGDLS and CDR2 YYNGEE. V shed 1 base, J shed 2 bases, and the junction held 7 bases outside the gene matches. CDR3 length: 17 amino acids. The CDR3 bases are TGTGCCAGCAGCGTAATGGGACAGGGAGTCCCTGGAAACACCATATATTTT. Protein: CASSVMGQGVPGNTIYF.

This chain links TRBV25-1 with TRBJ2-1, with TRBD2 matching over 11 bases. After removal of 4 bases from V and 4 bases from J, the junction contained 6 bases not matched to a gene. The CDR3 spans 16 residues. The germline V gene encodes CDR1 MGHDK and CDR2 SYGVNS. CDR3 nucleotides: TGTGCCAGCAGTGCTGCCGGGACTAGCGGATACAATGAGCAGTTCTTC. Translated: CASSAAGTSGYNEQFF.

The chain employs TRBV11-3 and TRBJ2-2; 7 nucleotides match TRBD1. CDR3 size: 16 residues. V gave up 1 base and J gave up 2 bases; unmatched junction bases: 4. Per germline, CDR1 SGHNT and CDR2 YENEEA. The CDR3 DNA reads TGTGCCAGCAGCTTAGGAACAGGGGTCAACACCGGGGAGCTGTTTTTT. The encoded protein is CASSLGTGVNTGELFF.

The V gene is TRBV5-1, the J gene TRBJ2-1; D is perhaps TRBD1 (6 bases). Germline CDR1 SGHRS, CDR2 YFSETQ. V lost 5 bases, J lost 8 bases, and 20 bases lay in between. This CDR3 has 15 amino acids. The CDR3 region is CASRNAGEFYDEQFF. The CDR3 region has the DNA TGCGCCAGCAGGAACGCAGGGGAGTTTTACGATGAGCAGTTCTTC.

The chain joins TRBV4-2 to TRBJ2-7, with TRBD2 identical over 7 bases. Germline values: CDR1 LGHNA, CDR2 YNFKEQ. The CDR3 runs to 16 residues. The V and J ends lost 0 bases and 1 base, in that order; junction bases with no gene match: 6. CDR3 nucleotides: TGTGCCAGCAGCCAAGAAGATAGCGGGTTATCCTACGAGCAGTACTTC. Translated: CASSQEDSGLSYEQYF.

V is TRBV11-1 and J is TRBJ2-2, with no clear D. In germline, CDR1 is SGHAT, CDR2 FQDESV (reference sequence). The CDR3 totals 17 residues. Trimming took off 0 bases at V and 6 bases at J, with 17 bases between the two ends. In nucleotides, the CDR3 is TGTGCCAGCAGCTTAGCGGAGAGCTGGATAAGCCCCGGGGAGCTGTTTTTT. Translation: CASSLAESWISPGELFF.

The chain combines TRBV7-3 with TRBJ2-2, with D uncertain. CDR3 length: 13 residues. The V gene's germline CDR1 is SGHTA and CDR2 FQGTGA. V gave up 2 bases and J gave up 3 bases, with 4 bases separating them. CDR3 bases: TGTGCCAGCAGCTTACGGGACACCGGGGAGCTGTTTTTT. It specifies CASSLRDTGELFF.

The chain is built from TRBV6-5 and TRBJ2-7, with D perhaps matching TRBD2 (6 bases). Germline loops: CDR1 MNHEY, CDR2 SVGAGI. CDR3 length equals 16 residues. V lost 2 bases and J lost 1, with 15 bases in between. CDR3 sequence (DNA): TGTGCCAGCAGTTACACCAGGAGCGGGTCGTCCTACGAGCAGTACTTC. Its translation is CASSYTRSGSSYEQYF.

V is TRBV4-3 and J is TRBJ1-6; D remains unclear. CDR1 and CDR2 from the germline V gene are LGHNA and YSLEER. V shed 0 bases and J shed 2 bases, with 11 bases lying between them. This CDR3 is 17 amino acids long. CDR3 in DNA: TGCGCCAGCAGCCAAGATTTACTACTCGCCTATAATTCACCCCTCCACTTT. Translated, it gives CASSQDLLLAYNSPLHF.

The CDR3 protein is CASSFNRGYEQYF. The CDR3 DNA sequence: TGCGCCAGCAGCTTTAACAGGGGCTACGAGCAGTACTTC. The V and J genes are TRBV5-1 and TRBJ2-7; 7 bases line up with TRBD1. The CDR3 has 13 amino acids. The germline V gene encodes CDR1 SGHRS and CDR2 YFSETQ. The junction had 2 bases not matched to a gene; V was cut back by 2 bases and J by 3 bases.

DNA for the CDR3: TGTGCCTGGAGTGCTAGTATTATGAACACTGAAGCTTTCTTT. Protein: CAWSASIMNTEAFF. The chain combines TRBV30 with TRBJ1-1; no firm D call. V gave up 1 base and J gave up 0 bases, with 9 bases separating them. The CDR3 spans 14 residues. Germline lookup yields CDR1 GTSNPN and CDR2 SVGIG (reference sequence).

This clone was counted a single time. The J gene is TRBJ2-3, the V gene TRBV7-8; maybe TRBD1 (6 bases). Looked up from germline, CDR1 is SGHVS and CDR2 is FQNEAQ. The CDR3 covers 16 residues. Between the trimmed V and J ends, which lost 3 bases and 2 bases, there was a span of 15 bases. The CDR3 region is CASSFDDRRYTDTQYF. Written as DNA, the CDR3 is TGTGCCAGCAGCTTTGATGACAGGCGATACACAGATACGCAGTATTTT. The whole variable domain, remainder taken from reference TRBV7-8 and TRBJ2-3, is GAGVSQSPRYKVAKRGQDVALRCDPISGHVSLFWYQQALGQGPEFLTYFQNEAQLDKSGLPSDRFFAERPEGSVSTLKIQRTQQEDSAVYLCASSFDDRRYTDTQYFGPGTRLTVL.

The CDR3 reads CASSQDQRTGGSPLHF. CDR3 bases: TGCGCCAGCAGCCAAGATCAGAGGACAGGTGGTTCACCCCTCCACTTT. The chain couples TRBV4-3 to TRBJ1-6; 7 bases are shared with TRBD1. The CDR3 totals 16 residues. Germline CDR1 and CDR2: LGHNA and YSLEER. J was trimmed by 9 bases and V by 0 bases; bases with no gene match: 8.

Only a few counts were recorded for this clone. This chain connects TRBV29-1 to TRBJ1-5; tentative D call: TRBD1 (6 bases). The CDR3 contains 19 residues. Germline V lookup: CDR1 SQVTM, CDR2 ANQGSEA. The germline V and J ends were trimmed by 7 bases and 0 bases, with 28 bases remaining between them. The CDR3 is CSAPQASIQGPYSNQPQHF. The CDR3 bases are TGCAGCGCCCCGCAAGCAAGTATACAGGGACCATATAGCAATCAGCCCCAGCATTTT. Combining the CDR3 with reference TRBV29-1 and TRBJ1-5 gives the whole variable domain SAVISQKPSRDICQRGTSLTIQCQVDSQVTMMFWYRQQPGQSLTLIATANQGSEATYESGFVIDKFPISRPNLTFSTLTVSNMSPEDSSIYLCSAPQASIQGPYSNQPQHFGDGTRLSIL.

J is TRBJ1-3 and V is TRBV28, with TRBD1 identical over 8 bases. This CDR3 has 15 residues. Germline V gene lookup returns CDR1 MDHEN and CDR2 SYDVKM. V shed 4 bases, J shed 4 bases, and the junction held 6 bases outside the gene matches. CDR3 nucleotides: TGTGCCAGCAGTTCGACAGGGGAGGGAGGAAACACCATATATTTT. Protein sequence: CASSSTGEGGNTIYF.

This clone was counted between two and nine times. The chain combines TRBV5-4 with TRBJ2-7; 8 bases align to TRBD2. Per germline, CDR1 SGHNT and CDR2 YYREEE (reference sequence). V gave up 4 bases and J gave up 6 bases; unmatched junction bases: 12. This CDR3 region has 15 residues. The CDR3 region has the DNA TGTGCCAGCAGCCCTCCCGGGGGGGGAGCAGGCGAGCAGTACTTC. Residues: CASSPPGGGAGEQYF. The variable domain in full, completed from reference TRBV5-4 and TRBJ2-7, reads ETGVTQSPTHLIKTRGQQVTLRCSSQSGHNTVSWYQQALGQGPQFIFQYYREEENGRGNFPPRFSGLQFPNYSSELNVNALELDDSALYLCASSPPGGGAGEQYFGPGTRLTVT.

The chain joins TRBV13 to TRBJ2-7; D possibly corresponds to TRBD2 (5 bases). The CDR3 consists of 18 residues. From germline, CDR1 is PRHDT and CDR2 FYEKMQ (reference sequence). The V and J ends lost 4 bases and 0 bases respectively, with 22 bases between them. The CDR3 sequence is CASSSYLTGGQSSYEQYF. CDR3 in DNA: TGTGCCAGCAGCTCCTACCTAACGGGCGGGCAGAGCTCCTACGAGCAGTACTTC.

V usage is TRBV15 and J usage is TRBJ2-3; 7 nucleotides line up with TRBD1. V was pared by 3 bases and J by 1 base, with 10 bases of the junction left unmatched. The CDR3 extends over 17 amino acids. Per the germline V gene, CDR1 is LNHNV and CDR2 is YYDKDF (reference sequence). In DNA, the CDR3 is TGTGCCACCAGCAGTGCTCAAGGGACAGCGGGCACAGATACGCAGTATTTT. Protein: CATSSAQGTAGTDTQYF.

The chain has TRBV29-1 and TRBJ1-1; 7 bases are a match to TRBD1. V shed 2 bases, J shed 6 bases, and the junction held 9 bases outside the gene matches. Germline V CDR1 and CDR2: SQVTM, ANQGSEA. This CDR3 is 14 amino acids long. CDR3 DNA sequence: TGCAGCGTTGAAATGACAGGGCGAACGGCTGAAGCTTTCTTT. This codes for CSVEMTGRTAEAFF.

V and J are TRBV5-4 and TRBJ2-7; TRBD1 matches at 7 bases. The V gene end was trimmed by 3 bases and the J gene end by 0 bases; junction bases not matched to a gene: 12. The germline V gene has CDR1 SGHNT and CDR2 YYREEE (reference sequence). The CDR3 spans 17 residues. CDR3 coding DNA: TGTGCCAGCAGCTCGGGGATAAGACAGGGTAGCTCCTACGAGCAGTACTTC. It yields the protein CASSSGIRQGSSYEQYF.

The genes are TRBV27 and TRBJ1-2, with D hard to call. CDR3 length: 14 amino acids. Germline V gene data show CDR1 as MNHEY and CDR2 as SMNVEV (reference sequence). Trimming cost V 6 bases and J 8 bases, with 19 bases left between them. Here the CDR3 reads CASSRGLAEKGYTF. Here the CDR3 DNA reads TGTGCCAGCAGCAGAGGACTGGCTGAGAAGGGCTACACCTTC.

The V and J genes are TRBV6-5 and TRBJ1-4; 10 nucleotides match TRBD1. Trimming at V came to 6 bases and at J to 3 bases, leaving 4 bases not matched to a gene. There are 15 residues in the CDR3. The germline gives CDR1 MNHEY, CDR2 SVGAGI. The CDR3 protein is CASRRQGASNEKLFF. The CDR3 DNA is TGTGCCAGCAGACGACAGGGGGCGTCTAATGAAAAACTGTTTTTT.

The V gene is TRBV11-2, the J gene TRBJ2-2; 8 bases fit TRBD1. Germline CDR1 and CDR2: SGHAT and FQNNGV. V lost 5 bases and J lost 4; bases outside the gene matches: 6. The CDR3 spans 15 residues. The CDR3 coding sequence is TGTGCCAGCAGCAAGACAGGGGTCGTCACCGGGGAGCTGTTTTTT. This encodes CASSKTGVVTGELFF.

The chain is built from TRBV19 and TRBJ2-2; D may be TRBD2 (5 bases). The CDR3 contains 17 residues. Germline loops: CDR1 LNHDA, CDR2 SQIVND (reference sequence). V lost 3 bases, J lost 4 bases, and 18 bases lay in between. The chain's CDR3 is CASSIGPGGQLTGELFF. The CDR3 DNA reads as TGTGCCAGTAGTATCGGGCCGGGCGGGCAACTCACCGGGGAGCTGTTTTTT.

This chain joins TRBV28 and TRBJ2-1; TRBD1 aligns across 7 bases. CDR3 length: 17 amino acids. Trimming took 2 bases from V and 0 from J; bases not matched to a gene: 7. The germline gives CDR1 MDHEN, CDR2 SYDVKM. The CDR3 here is CASSLGKTGLSYNEQFF. In DNA form, the CDR3 reads TGTGCCAGCAGTTTAGGGAAGACAGGGCTCTCCTACAATGAGCAGTTCTTC.

This clone was seen once. This sequence joins TRBV19 and TRBJ2-3, with unresolved D. The CDR3 spans 13 residues. Germline V lookup: CDR1 LNHDA, CDR2 SQIVND (reference sequence). V lost 5 bases to trimming and J lost 1 base, with 7 bases between them. In DNA form, the CDR3 reads TGTGCCAGTAGTGACGAGGGCACAGATACGCAGTATTTT. Amino acid sequence: CASSDEGTDTQYF.

This chain links TRBV2 with TRBJ2-4, with 7 bases identical to TRBD2. V was clipped by 3 bases and J by 0 bases; unmatched bases: 8. From germline, CDR1 is SNHLY and CDR2 FYNNEI. CDR3 length: 17 amino acids. In DNA form, the CDR3 reads TGTGCCAGCAGTGAGATTCGAGCGGGGCTAGCCAAAAACATTCAGTACTTC. Translating gives CASSEIRAGLAKNIQYF.